This TCR beta chain was captured by sequencing in a study of cytomegalovirus exposure and HLA in healthy donors. The CDR3 has 18 residues. Germline values: CDR1 PRHDT, CDR2 FYEKMQ (reference sequence). Losses at the gene ends were 2 bases for V and 8 bases for J; bases not matched to a gene: 12. PCR was performed using 60 Vbeta and 13 Jbeta primers. Profiled with immunoSEQ multiplex PCR; TCRdb holds only in-frame clones, not every one. This table holds more than 90,000 clones, 55% to 75% found once. What was sequenced was PBMCs. The chain joins TRBV13 to TRBJ2-1; the match to TRBD2 covers 13 bases. This clonotype was obtained from a man between 25 and 39 years old in good health and CMV-seropositive. CDR3 coding DNA: TGTGCCAGCAGCTTAAGGCCTCAACTAGCGGGGGGGCATCATGAGCAGTTCTTC. Its translation is CASSLRPQLAGGHHEQFF.